The present TCR beta chain was sequenced within a study of T cells expressing NK-cell markers. From its re-call of the 5' RACE reads, TCRdb lists each CDR3 protein once, without DNA. The sample holds 300,000 to 500,000 distinct CDR3 sequences. The CDR3 has 16 residues. The source material was blood T cells: a sorted CD56 or NKG2C T cell subset, CD4+ or CD8+ T cells, or bulk PBMC T cells (not recorded which). This TCR came from a woman in her forties or fifties in good health. The chain employs TRBV12-3 or TRBV12-4 and TRBJ2-4; with no DNA, the TCRdb D assignment of TRBD1 cannot be verified. CDR3 amino acids: CASSFWGSKAKNIQYF.